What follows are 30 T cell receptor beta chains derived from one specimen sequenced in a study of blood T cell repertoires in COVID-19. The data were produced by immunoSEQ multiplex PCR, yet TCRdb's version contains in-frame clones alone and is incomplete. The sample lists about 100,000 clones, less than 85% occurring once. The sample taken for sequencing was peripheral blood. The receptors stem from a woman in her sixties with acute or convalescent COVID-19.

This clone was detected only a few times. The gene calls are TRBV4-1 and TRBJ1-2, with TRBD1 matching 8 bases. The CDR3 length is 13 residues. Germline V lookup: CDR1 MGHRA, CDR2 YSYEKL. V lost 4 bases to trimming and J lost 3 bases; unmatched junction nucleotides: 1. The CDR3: CASSPTGDYGYTF. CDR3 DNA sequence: TGCGCCAGCAGCCCGACAGGGGACTATGGCTACACCTTC.

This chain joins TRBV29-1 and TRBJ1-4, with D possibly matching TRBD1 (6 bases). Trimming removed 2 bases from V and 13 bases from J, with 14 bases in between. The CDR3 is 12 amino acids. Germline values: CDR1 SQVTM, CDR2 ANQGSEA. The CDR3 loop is CSVERGGIGLFF. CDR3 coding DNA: TGCAGCGTTGAAAGGGGGGGGATCGGACTGTTTTTT.

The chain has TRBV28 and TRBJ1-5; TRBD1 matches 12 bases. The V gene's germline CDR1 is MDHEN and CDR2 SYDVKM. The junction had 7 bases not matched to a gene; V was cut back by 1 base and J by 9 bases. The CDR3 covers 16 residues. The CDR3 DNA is TGTGCCAGCAGTTTATTCGGGACAGGGGGCGACCTGCCCCAGCATTTT. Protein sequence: CASSLFGTGGDLPQHF.

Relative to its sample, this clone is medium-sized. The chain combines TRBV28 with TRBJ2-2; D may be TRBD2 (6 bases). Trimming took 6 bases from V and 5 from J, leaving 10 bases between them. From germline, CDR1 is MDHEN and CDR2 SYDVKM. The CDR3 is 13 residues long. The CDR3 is CASSPRGTGELFF. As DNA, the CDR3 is TGTGCCAGCAGCCCTCGGGGGACCGGGGAGCTGTTTTTT. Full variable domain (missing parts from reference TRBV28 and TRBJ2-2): DVKVTQSSRYLVKRTGEKVFLECVQDMDHENMFWYRQDPGLGLRLIYFSYDVKMKEKGDIPEGYSVSREKKERFSLILESASTNQTSMYLCASSPRGTGELFFGEGSRLTVL.

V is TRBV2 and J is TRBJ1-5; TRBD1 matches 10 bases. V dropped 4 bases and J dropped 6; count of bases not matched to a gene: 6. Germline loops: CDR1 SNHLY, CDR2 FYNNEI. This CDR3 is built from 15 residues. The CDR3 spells CASSGRTGGIQPQHF. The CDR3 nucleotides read TGTGCCAGCAGTGGGAGGACAGGGGGGATTCAGCCCCAGCATTTT.

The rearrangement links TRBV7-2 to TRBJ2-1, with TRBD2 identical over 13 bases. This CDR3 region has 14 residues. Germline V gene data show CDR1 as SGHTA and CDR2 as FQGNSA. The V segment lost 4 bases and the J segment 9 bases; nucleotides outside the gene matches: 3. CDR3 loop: CASSSGLAGVEQFF. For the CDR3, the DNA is TGTGCCAGCAGCTCCGGACTAGCGGGGGTTGAGCAGTTCTTC.

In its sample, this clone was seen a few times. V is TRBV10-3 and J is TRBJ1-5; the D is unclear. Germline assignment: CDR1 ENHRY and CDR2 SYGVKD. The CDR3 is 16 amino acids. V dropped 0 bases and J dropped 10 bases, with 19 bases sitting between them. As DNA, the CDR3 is TGTGCCATCAGTGAGTCTGAGGCAGCCCGGTTCGGCCCCCAGCATTTT. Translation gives CAISESEAARFGPQHF.

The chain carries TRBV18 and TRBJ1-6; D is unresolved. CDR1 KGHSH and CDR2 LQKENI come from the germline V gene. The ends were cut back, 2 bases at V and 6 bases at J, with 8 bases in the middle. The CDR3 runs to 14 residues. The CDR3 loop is CASSPEAFNSPLHF. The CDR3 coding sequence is TGTGCCAGCTCACCAGAGGCCTTTAATTCACCCCTCCACTTT.

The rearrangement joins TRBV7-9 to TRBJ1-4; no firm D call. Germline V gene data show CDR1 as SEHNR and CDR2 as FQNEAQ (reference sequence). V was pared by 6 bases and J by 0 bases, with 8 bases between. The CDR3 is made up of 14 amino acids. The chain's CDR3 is CASSRQATNEKLFF. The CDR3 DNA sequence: TGTGCCAGCAGTAGACAAGCAACTAATGAAAAACTGTTTTTT.

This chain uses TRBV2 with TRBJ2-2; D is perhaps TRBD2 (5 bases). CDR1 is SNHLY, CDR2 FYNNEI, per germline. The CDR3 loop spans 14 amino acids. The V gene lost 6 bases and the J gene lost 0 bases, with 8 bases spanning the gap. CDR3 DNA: TGTGCCAGCAGCTGGGAGACGAACACCGGGGAGCTGTTTTTT. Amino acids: CASSWETNTGELFF. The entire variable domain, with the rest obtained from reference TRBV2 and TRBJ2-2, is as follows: EPEVTQTPSHQVTQMGQEVILRCVPISNHLYFYWYRQILGQKVEFLVSFYNNEISEKSEIFDDQFSVERPDGSNFTLKIRSTKLEDSAMYFCASSWETNTGELFFGEGSRLTVL.

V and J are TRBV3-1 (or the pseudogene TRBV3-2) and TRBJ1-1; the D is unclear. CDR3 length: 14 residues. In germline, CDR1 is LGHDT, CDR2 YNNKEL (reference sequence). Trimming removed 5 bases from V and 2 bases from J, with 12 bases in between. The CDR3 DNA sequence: TGTGCCAGCAGCTCCCGGGATGACAACACTGAAGCTTTCTTT. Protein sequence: CASSSRDDNTEAFF.

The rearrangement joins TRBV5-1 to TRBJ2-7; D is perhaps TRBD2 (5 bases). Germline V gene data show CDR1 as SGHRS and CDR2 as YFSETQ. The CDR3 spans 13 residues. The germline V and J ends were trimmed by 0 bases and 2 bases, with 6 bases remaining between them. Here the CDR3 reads CASSLDGTYEQYF. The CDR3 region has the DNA TGCGCCAGCAGCTTGGACGGGACCTACGAGCAGTACTTC.

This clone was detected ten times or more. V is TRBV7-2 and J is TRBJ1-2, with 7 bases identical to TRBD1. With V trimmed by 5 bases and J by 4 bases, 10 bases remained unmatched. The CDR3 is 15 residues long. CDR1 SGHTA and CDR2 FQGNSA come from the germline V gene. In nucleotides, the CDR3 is TGTGCCAGCAGCCCACGTGGGGGGACAGTCTATGGCTACACCTTC. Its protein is CASSPRGGTVYGYTF.

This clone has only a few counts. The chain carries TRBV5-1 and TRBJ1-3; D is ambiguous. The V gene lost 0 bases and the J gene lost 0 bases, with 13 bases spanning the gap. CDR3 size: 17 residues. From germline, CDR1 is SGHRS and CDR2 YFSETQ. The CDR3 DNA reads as TGCGCCAGCAGCTTGGAGCCCCCCCGGAGCTCTGGAAACACCATATATTTT. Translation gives CASSLEPPRSSGNTIYF.

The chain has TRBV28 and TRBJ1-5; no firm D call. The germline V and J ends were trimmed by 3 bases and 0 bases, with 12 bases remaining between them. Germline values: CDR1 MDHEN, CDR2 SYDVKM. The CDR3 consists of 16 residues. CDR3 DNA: TGTGCCAGCAGTTTTTCCCAGGCATATAGCAATCAGCCCCAGCATTTT. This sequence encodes CASSFSQAYSNQPQHF.

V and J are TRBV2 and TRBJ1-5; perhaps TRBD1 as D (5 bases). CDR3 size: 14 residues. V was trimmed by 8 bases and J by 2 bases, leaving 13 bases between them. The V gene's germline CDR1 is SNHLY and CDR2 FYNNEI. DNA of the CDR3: TGTGCCAGCCACCAGGGCGGTGGCAATCAGCCCCAGCATTTT. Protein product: CASHQGGGNQPQHF.

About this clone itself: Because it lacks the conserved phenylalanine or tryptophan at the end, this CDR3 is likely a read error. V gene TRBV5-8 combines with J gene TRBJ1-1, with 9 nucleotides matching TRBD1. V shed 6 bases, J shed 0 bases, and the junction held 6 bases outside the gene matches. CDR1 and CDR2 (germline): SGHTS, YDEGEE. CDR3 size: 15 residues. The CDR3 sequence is CASTMGDRVNTEAFL. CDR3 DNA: TGTGCCAGCACAATGGGGGACAGGGTGAACACTGAAGCTTTCCTT.

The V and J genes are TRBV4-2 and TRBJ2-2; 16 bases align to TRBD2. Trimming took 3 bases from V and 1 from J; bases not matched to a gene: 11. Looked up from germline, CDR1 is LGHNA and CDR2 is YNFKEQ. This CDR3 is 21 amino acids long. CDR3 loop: CASSHSGLAGGPVGNTGELFF. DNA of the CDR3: TGTGCCAGCAGCCACTCGGGACTAGCGGGGGGGCCCGTTGGGAACACCGGGGAGCTGTTTTTT.

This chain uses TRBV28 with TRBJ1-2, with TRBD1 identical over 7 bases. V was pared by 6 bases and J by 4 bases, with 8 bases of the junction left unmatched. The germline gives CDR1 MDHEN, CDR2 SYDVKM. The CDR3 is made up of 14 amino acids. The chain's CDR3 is CASSGQGQIYGYTF. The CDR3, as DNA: TGTGCCAGCAGCGGTCAGGGACAGATCTATGGCTACACCTTC.

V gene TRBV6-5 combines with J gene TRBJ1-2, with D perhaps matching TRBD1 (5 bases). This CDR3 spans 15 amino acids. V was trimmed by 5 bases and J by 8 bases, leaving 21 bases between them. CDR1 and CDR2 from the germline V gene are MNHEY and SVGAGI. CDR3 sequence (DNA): TGTGCCAGCAGTCCGGACGCAGGGTCTGAGTGGGGCTACACCTTC. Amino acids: CASSPDAGSEWGYTF.

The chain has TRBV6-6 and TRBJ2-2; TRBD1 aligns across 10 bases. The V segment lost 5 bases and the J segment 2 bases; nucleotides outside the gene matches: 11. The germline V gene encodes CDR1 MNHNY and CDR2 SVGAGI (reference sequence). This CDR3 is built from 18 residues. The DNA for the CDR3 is TGTGCCAGCAGTCACCGGTTTAGGGACAGGGGTAACACCGGGGAGCTGTTTTTT. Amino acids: CASSHRFRDRGNTGELFF.

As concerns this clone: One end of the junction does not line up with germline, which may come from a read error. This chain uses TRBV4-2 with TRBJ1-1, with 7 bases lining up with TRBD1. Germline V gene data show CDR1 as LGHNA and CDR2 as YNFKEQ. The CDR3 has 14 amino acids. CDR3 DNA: TGTGCCAGCACCCAAGGGGGCCTAAACACTGAAGCTTTCTTT. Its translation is CASTQGGLNTEAFF.

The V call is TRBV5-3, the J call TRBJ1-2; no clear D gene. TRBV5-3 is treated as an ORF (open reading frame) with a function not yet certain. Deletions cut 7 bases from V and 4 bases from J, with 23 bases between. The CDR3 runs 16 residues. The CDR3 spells CARYRVSSLSGYGYTF. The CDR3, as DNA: TGTGCCAGATACCGTGTTTCAAGTCTTTCGGGCTATGGCTACACCTTC.

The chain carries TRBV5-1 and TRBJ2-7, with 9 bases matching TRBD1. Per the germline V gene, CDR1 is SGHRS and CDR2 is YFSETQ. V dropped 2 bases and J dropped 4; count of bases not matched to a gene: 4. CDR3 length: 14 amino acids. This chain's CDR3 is CASSFGTGQYEQYF. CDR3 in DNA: TGCGCCAGCAGCTTCGGGACAGGGCAATACGAGCAGTACTTC.

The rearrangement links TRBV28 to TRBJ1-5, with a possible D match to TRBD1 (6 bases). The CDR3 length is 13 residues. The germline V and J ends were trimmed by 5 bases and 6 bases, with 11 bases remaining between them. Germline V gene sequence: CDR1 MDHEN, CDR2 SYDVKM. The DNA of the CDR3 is TGTGCCAGCAGTGAGGGGGTAAGTCAGCCCCAGCATTTT. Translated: CASSEGVSQPQHF.

For the CDR3, the DNA is TGTGCCAGCAGCTTAGTTAACTACGAGCAGTACTTC. It yields the protein CASSLVNYEQYF. V usage is TRBV7-2 and J usage is TRBJ2-7; D gene uncertain. The CDR3 extends over 12 amino acids. V was cut by 1 base and J by 3 bases, with 4 bases left in between. The germline V gene has CDR1 SGHTA and CDR2 FQGNSA.

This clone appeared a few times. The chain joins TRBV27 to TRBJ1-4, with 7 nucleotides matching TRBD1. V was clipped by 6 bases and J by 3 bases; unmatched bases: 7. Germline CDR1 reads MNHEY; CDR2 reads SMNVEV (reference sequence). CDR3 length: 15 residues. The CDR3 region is CASRSQGGANEKLFF. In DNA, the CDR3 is TGTGCCAGCAGATCCCAGGGGGGCGCTAATGAAAAACTGTTTTTT.

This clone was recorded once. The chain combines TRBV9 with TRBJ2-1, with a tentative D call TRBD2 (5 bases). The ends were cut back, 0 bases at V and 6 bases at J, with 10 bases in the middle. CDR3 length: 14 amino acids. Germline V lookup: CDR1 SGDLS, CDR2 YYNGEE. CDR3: CASSVGNGVNEQFF. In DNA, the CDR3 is TGTGCCAGCAGCGTAGGAAACGGGGTCAATGAGCAGTTCTTC.

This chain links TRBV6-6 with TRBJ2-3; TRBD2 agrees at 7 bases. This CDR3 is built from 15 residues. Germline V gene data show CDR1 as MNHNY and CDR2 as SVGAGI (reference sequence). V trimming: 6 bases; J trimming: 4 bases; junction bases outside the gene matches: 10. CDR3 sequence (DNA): TGTGCCAGCAGCCCACTAGCGCCCCCCGCAGATACGCAGTATTTT. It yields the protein CASSPLAPPADTQYF.

The DNA of the CDR3 is TGTGCCAGCAGCTCTTGGGACAGGGGGTTTAATGGCTACACCTTC. It encodes CASSSWDRGFNGYTF. This rearrangement joins TRBV5-6 to TRBJ1-2; 11 bases are shared with TRBD1. After removal of 3 bases from V and 6 bases from J, the junction contained 7 bases not matched to a gene. This CDR3 region has 15 residues. Germline V CDR1 and CDR2: SGHDT, YYEEEE.